These T cell receptor beta chains were read from a single sample in a study of blood T cell repertoires in COVID-19. Method: immunoSEQ multiplex PCR; TCRdb's copy keeps in-frame clones and lacks some. Among tens of thousands of clones, approximately 91% were seen once, and the ten largest hold roughly 10%. The specimen was peripheral blood. All receptors derive from a woman aged 80 or over with acute or convalescent COVID-19. Each CDR3 is given with its conserved first and last residue. Each record gives: D gene, J gene, V gene, clone size, CDR3 protein, CDR3 DNA. A D gene is named only where the DNA matches it firmly. The listing skips clone size in some rows; elsewhere it reads once, few, many or a size class.

d_call: TRBD2
j_call: TRBJ2-5
v_call: TRBV14
clone_size: .
cdr3_aa: CASSHTGLAGGETQYF
cdr3_nt: TGTGCCAGCAGCCACACGGGACTAGCGGGAGGAGAGACCCAGTACTTC

d_call: TRBD1
j_call: TRBJ1-1
v_call: TRBV24-1
clone_size: .
cdr3_aa: CATSAPGTGGTEAFF
cdr3_nt: TGTGCCACCAGTGCCCCGGGGACAGGGGGCACTGAAGCTTTCTTT

d_call: TRBD2
j_call: TRBJ2-3
v_call: TRBV6-5
clone_size: .
cdr3_aa: CASRRTSGRADTQYF
cdr3_nt: TGTGCCAGCAGGCGGACTAGCGGGAGGGCAGATACGCAGTATTTT

d_call: .
j_call: TRBJ1-1
v_call: TRBV30
clone_size: .
cdr3_aa: CAWTLGGRAEAFF
cdr3_nt: TGTGCCTGGACTCTAGGGGGTCGGGCTGAAGCTTTCTTT

d_call: TRBD2
j_call: TRBJ2-1
v_call: TRBV27
clone_size: .
cdr3_aa: CASSLAPTSGGRLNEQFF
cdr3_nt: TGTGCCAGCAGTTTAGCCCCGACTAGCGGCGGAAGATTAAATGAGCAGTTCTTC

d_call: TRBD1
j_call: TRBJ1-6
v_call: TRBV24-1
clone_size: once
cdr3_aa: CATSDIGQGNSPLHF
cdr3_nt: TGTGCCACCAGTGATATCGGACAGGGTAATTCACCCCTCCACTTT

d_call: TRBD2
j_call: TRBJ2-1
v_call: TRBV6-2/TRBV6-3
clone_size: .
cdr3_aa: CASSRLAEGLNEQFF
cdr3_nt: TGTGCCAGCAGCCGACTAGCGGAGGGGTTAAATGAGCAGTTCTTC

d_call: .
j_call: TRBJ1-1
v_call: TRBV7-2
clone_size: .
cdr3_aa: CASSVFGDEAFF
cdr3_nt: TGTGCCAGCAGCGTCTTCGGGGATGAAGCTTTCTTT

d_call: .
j_call: TRBJ1-1
v_call: TRBV21-1
clone_size: .
cdr3_aa: CASSKDRGRWEAFF
cdr3_nt: TGTGCCAGCAGCAAAGACAGGGGTAGATGGGAAGCTTTCTTT

d_call: TRBD1
j_call: TRBJ1-5
v_call: TRBV28
clone_size: .
cdr3_aa: CASSTGQGDNQPQHF
cdr3_nt: TGTGCCAGCAGTACAGGACAGGGAGATAATCAGCCCCAGCATTTT

d_call: TRBD1
j_call: TRBJ2-5
v_call: TRBV7-9
clone_size: .
cdr3_aa: CASSPDTTTGWSQYF
cdr3_nt: TGTGCCAGCAGTCCTGACACTACGACAGGGTGGTCCCAGTACTTC

d_call: .
j_call: TRBJ1-1
v_call: TRBV28
clone_size: .
cdr3_aa: CASSLPDKVSGEAFF
cdr3_nt: TGTGCCAGCAGTCTACCTGACAAGGTCAGTGGTGAAGCTTTCTTT

d_call: .
j_call: TRBJ1-2
v_call: TRBV6-5
clone_size: .
cdr3_aa: CASRDSTNYGYTF
cdr3_nt: TGTGCCAGCCGCGATAGTACTAACTATGGCTACACCTTC

d_call: .
j_call: TRBJ2-5
v_call: TRBV2
clone_size: .
cdr3_aa: CASSETSGYQETQYF
cdr3_nt: TGTGCCAGCAGTGAGACGTCGGGGTACCAAGAGACCCAGTACTTC

d_call: .
j_call: TRBJ2-5
v_call: TRBV7-6
clone_size: .
cdr3_aa: CASSPGETQYF
cdr3_nt: TGTGCCAGCAGTCCCGGAGAGACCCAGTACTTC

d_call: .
j_call: TRBJ2-1
v_call: TRBV4-2
clone_size: .
cdr3_aa: CASSQRDSDNEQFF
cdr3_nt: TGTGCCAGCAGCCAGCGGGACAGCGACAATGAGCAGTTCTTC

d_call: TRBD1
j_call: TRBJ1-2
v_call: TRBV28
clone_size: .
cdr3_aa: CASSSASEGTGIYGYTF
cdr3_nt: TGTGCCAGCAGTTCAGCCTCTGAGGGGACAGGGATCTATGGCTACACCTTC